The 21 T cell receptor beta chains in this list originate from one sample, sequenced in a study of OX40 agonist ivuxolimab in advanced cancers. Clones were sequenced by immunoSEQ multiplex PCR, and TCRdb holds only the in-frame ones, with some missing. The table includes about 96,000 clones, less than 95% detected once. Sequencing used CD4+ or CD8+ T cells sorted from blood, obtained in a trial of the OX40 agonist ivuxolimab. These receptors were obtained from an adult with an advanced solid tumor such as melanoma, head and neck, liver or kidney cancer.

The chain carries TRBV5-6 and TRBJ2-6; D possibly corresponds to TRBD1 (5 bases). The V gene lost 1 base and the J gene lost 0 bases, with 11 bases spanning the gap. The CDR3 has 17 residues. Looked up from germline, CDR1 is SGHDT and CDR2 is YYEEEE. CDR3 coding DNA: TGTGCCAGCAGCTTGTGGGGCAGTTACTCTGGGGCCAACGTCCTGACTTTC. Translating gives CASSLWGSYSGANVLTF.

The chain joins TRBV11-2 to TRBJ2-3; 8 positions agree with TRBD2. Germline lookup yields CDR1 SGHAT and CDR2 FQNNGV. The CDR3 loop spans 17 amino acids. J lost 1 base, V lost 1 base, and 7 bases had no gene match. In nucleotides, the CDR3 is TGTGCCAGCAGCTTAGCGGGAGGGTCTCATGGCACAGATACGCAGTATTTT. It codes for CASSLAGGSHGTDTQYF.

The chain carries TRBV28 and TRBJ1-5; D unclear. This CDR3 is 13 amino acids long. Germline assignment: CDR1 MDHEN and CDR2 SYDVKM. V was trimmed by 5 bases and J by 9 bases, leaving 14 bases between them. CDR3 DNA: TGTGCCAGCAGTACAACAGACTGGGGGCCCCAGCATTTT. The encoded protein is CASSTTDWGPQHF.

This chain uses TRBV2 with TRBJ1-5, with no clear D. CDR1 and CDR2 (germline): SNHLY, FYNNEI. This CDR3 contains 13 residues. V lost 7 bases to trimming and J lost 0 bases, with 7 bases between them. The CDR3 protein is CASKKDSNQPQHF. The CDR3 DNA reads as TGTGCCAGCAAAAAGGATAGCAATCAGCCCCAGCATTTT.

The chain carries TRBV11-3 and TRBJ1-1; no clear D. The CDR3 has 13 amino acids. V lost 5 bases and J lost 1, with 8 bases in between. Germline CDR1 SGHNT, CDR2 YENEEA. As DNA, the CDR3 is TGTGCCAGCAGCCCGTGGGGGAACACTGAAGCTTTCTTT. This sequence encodes CASSPWGNTEAFF.

The rearrangement joins TRBV7-3 to TRBJ2-2, with no clear D. This CDR3 has 15 residues. CDR1 is SGHTA and CDR2 is FQGTGA in the germline V gene. Trimming shortened V by 1 base and J by 5 bases, and 11 bases separated the two germline ends. The CDR3 protein is CASSLNGQRTGELFF. The DNA of the CDR3 is TGTGCCAGCAGCTTAAATGGCCAGAGAACCGGGGAGCTGTTTTTT.

The genes are TRBV9 and TRBJ1-4, with 8 bases matching TRBD1. V dropped 2 bases and J dropped 8; count of bases not matched to a gene: 14. Germline CDR1 is SGDLS and CDR2 is YYNGEE. CDR3 length equals 17 residues. CDR3 loop: CASSVAHGTGLGEKLFF. Here the CDR3 DNA reads TGTGCCAGCAGCGTCGCCCACGGGACAGGTCTAGGGGAAAAACTGTTTTTT. The variable domain in full, with the rest retrieved from reference TRBV9 and TRBJ1-4, is DSGVTQTPKHLITATGQRVTLRCSPRSGDLSVYWYQQSLDQGLQFLIQYYNGEERAKGNILERFSAQQFPDLHSELNLSSLELGDSALYFCASSVAHGTGLGEKLFFGSGTQLSVL.

J is TRBJ1-3 and V is TRBV4-1, with unresolved D. Between the trimmed V and J ends, which lost 1 base and 4 bases, there was a span of 14 bases. The germline CDR1 and CDR2 sequences are MGHRA and YSYEKL. CDR3 length: 16 residues. This CDR3 reads CASSQGQTTAGNTIYF. The DNA for the CDR3 is TGCGCCAGCAGCCAAGGTCAGACTACTGCAGGAAACACCATATATTTT.

CDR3 region: CASSPEQGVSFYEQYF. CDR3 DNA sequence: TGTGCCAGCAGCCCAGAACAGGGGGTATCGTTCTACGAGCAGTACTTC. The chain uses TRBV5-4 and TRBJ2-7, with 8 bases matching TRBD1. The ends lost 4 bases at V and 3 bases at J; junction bases unmatched: 12. The CDR3 extends over 16 amino acids. Germline-derived CDR1 and CDR2 are SGHNT and YYREEE (reference sequence).

The rearrangement uses TRBV10-3 and TRBJ1-5, with unresolved D. The V and J ends lost 10 bases and 7 bases respectively, with 17 bases between them. Per germline, CDR1 ENHRY and CDR2 SYGVKD. This CDR3 is built from 13 residues. The CDR3 DNA reads as TGTGCCACCGCGGCCCGCGTTGGGCAGCCCCAGCATTTT. Its translation is CATAARVGQPQHF.

The rearrangement joins TRBV29-1 to TRBJ1-1, with D maybe TRBD1 (6 bases). The CDR3 is made up of 13 amino acids. V lost 7 bases, J lost 2 bases, and 14 bases lay in between. Germline V gene lookup returns CDR1 SQVTM and CDR2 ANQGSEA. CDR3: CSASSDSNTEAFF. CDR3 bases: TGCAGCGCGTCTTCGGACAGCAACACTGAAGCTTTCTTT.

The rearrangement joins TRBV9 to TRBJ2-2; D gene ambiguous. Germline CDR1 reads SGDLS; CDR2 reads YYNGEE. V dropped 4 bases and J dropped 5 bases, with 3 bases sitting between them. The CDR3 has 11 residues. The CDR3 nucleotides read TGTGCCAGCAGCCAGACCGGGGAGCTGTTTTTT. Its translation: CASSQTGELFF.

This clone was seen once. The chain is built from TRBV7-8 and TRBJ2-1, with TRBD2 matching over 11 bases. V was clipped by 7 bases and J by 3 bases; unmatched bases: 17. CDR3 size: 19 residues. Germline V gene sequence: CDR1 SGHVS, CDR2 FQNEAQ. In DNA, the CDR3 is TGTGCCAGCATCAAGACGCCTGGGACTAGCGGCCATCTCTACAATGAGCAGTTCTTC. As protein: CASIKTPGTSGHLYNEQFF.

The chain recombines TRBV5-1 with TRBJ2-5; TRBD2 aligns across 11 bases. J lost 5 bases, V lost 4 bases, and 4 bases had no gene match. This CDR3 comprises 14 residues. Germline CDR1 is SGHRS and CDR2 is YFSETQ. CDR3 sequence: CASSRGLAAETQYF. As DNA, the CDR3 is TGCGCCAGCAGCAGGGGACTAGCGGCCGAGACCCAGTACTTC.

The J gene is TRBJ1-1, the V gene TRBV5-8; unclear D gene. Germline CDR1 reads SGHTS; CDR2 reads YDEGEE. V gave up 3 bases and J gave up 8 bases, with 17 bases separating them. The CDR3 sequence is 14 residues long. CDR3 loop: CASSSWTGALEAFF. CDR3 DNA: TGTGCCAGCAGCTCCTGGACCGGAGCATTGGAAGCTTTCTTT.

This clone has only one observation. The chain couples TRBV12-5 to TRBJ2-2; no clear D gene. The CDR3 loop spans 17 amino acids. Trimming took off 0 bases at V and 0 bases at J, with 11 bases between the two ends. The germline CDR1 and CDR2 sequences are LGHNT and FRNRAP. The CDR3 is CASGLVLTAANTGELFF. CDR3 bases: TGTGCTAGTGGTTTGGTACTGACCGCCGCGAACACCGGGGAGCTGTTTTTT. Complete variable domain (other parts from reference TRBV12-5 and TRBJ2-2): DARVTQTPRHKVTEMGQEVTMRCQPILGHNTVFWYRQTMMQGLELLAYFRNRAPLDDSGMPKDRFSAEMPDATLATLKIQPSEPRDSAVYFCASGLVLTAANTGELFFGEGSRLTVL.

The rearrangement links TRBV6-4 to TRBJ2-7; no firm D call. Germline V gives CDR1 MRHNA, CDR2 SNTAGT. The CDR3 totals 13 residues. The V and J ends lost 3 bases and 6 bases respectively, with 12 bases between them. The CDR3 sequence: CASSDKPGAEQYF. DNA of the CDR3: TGTGCCAGCAGTGATAAACCGGGCGCCGAGCAGTACTTC.

This clone was counted a few times. CDR3 residues: CAWSVQGNTGELFF. The DNA of the CDR3 is TGTGCCTGGAGTGTACAGGGCAACACCGGGGAGCTGTTTTTT. The chain carries TRBV30 and TRBJ2-2, with a weak D call TRBD1 (6 bases). V was pared by 0 bases and J by 2 bases, with 7 bases between. CDR3 length: 14 amino acids. Germline V CDR1 and CDR2: GTSNPN, SVGIG (reference sequence).

The V and J genes are TRBV10-3 and TRBJ1-2; D is unresolved. Trimming removed 3 bases from V and 2 bases from J, with 10 bases in between. Germline V CDR1 and CDR2: ENHRY, SYGVKD. This CDR3 contains 14 residues. CDR3 DNA sequence: TGTGCCATCAGTGATTTGGGGAAAAACTATGGCTACACCTTC. This gives the protein CAISDLGKNYGYTF.

The chain combines TRBV6-1 with TRBJ2-7; D may be TRBD1 or TRBD2 (5 bases each). Per the germline V gene, CDR1 is MNHNS and CDR2 is SASEGT. There are 15 residues in the CDR3. The V and J ends lost 6 bases and 2 bases respectively, with 17 bases between them. For the CDR3, the DNA is TGTGCCAGCAGGTTAGATGGGGGTTTAACCTACGAGCAGTACTTC. Translating gives CASRLDGGLTYEQYF.

This chain links TRBV18 with TRBJ2-1; D is possibly TRBD2 (6 bases). Trimming removed 3 bases at V and 6 bases at J, with 18 bases between. From germline, CDR1 is KGHSH and CDR2 LQKENI. The CDR3 extends over 16 amino acids. The CDR3 here is CASSPKTGDGGNEQFF. Here the CDR3 DNA reads TGTGCCAGCTCACCTAAAACCGGGGACGGGGGCAATGAGCAGTTCTTC.